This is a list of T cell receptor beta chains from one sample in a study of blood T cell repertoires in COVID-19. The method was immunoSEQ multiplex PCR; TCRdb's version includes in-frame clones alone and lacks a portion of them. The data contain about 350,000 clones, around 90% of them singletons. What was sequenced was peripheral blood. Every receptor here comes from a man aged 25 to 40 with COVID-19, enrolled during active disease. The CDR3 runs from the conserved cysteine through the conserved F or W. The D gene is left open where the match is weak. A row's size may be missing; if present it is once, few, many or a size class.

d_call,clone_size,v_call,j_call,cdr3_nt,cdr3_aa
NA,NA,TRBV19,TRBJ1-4,TGTGCCAGTATCGGGGGAGCGGGGGCTGGTAATGAAAAACTGTTTTTT,CASIGGAGAGNEKLFF
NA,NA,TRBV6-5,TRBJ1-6,TGTGCCAGCAGTTACGCGGGACCCCATAATTCACCCCTCCACTTT,CASSYAGPHNSPLHF
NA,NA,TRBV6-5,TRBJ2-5,TGTGCCAGCAGCAGGCGCCAGCTCCAAGAGACCCAGTACTTC,CASSRRQLQETQYF
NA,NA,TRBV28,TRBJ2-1,TGTGCCAGCAGTTTGGTCCAGAATGAGCAGTTCTTC,CASSLVQNEQFF
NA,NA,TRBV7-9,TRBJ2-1,TGTGCCAGCAGTTTGCGAGTTGCCTATGAGCAGTTCTTC,CASSLRVAYEQFF
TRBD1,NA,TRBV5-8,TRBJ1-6,TGTGCCAGCAGCCCGACAGGGGGTTATAATTCACCCCTCCACTTT,CASSPTGGYNSPLHF
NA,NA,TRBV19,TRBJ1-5,TGTGCCAGTAGCAGAGGACTACCCGGATATAGCAATCAGCCCCAGCATTTT,CASSRGLPGYSNQPQHF
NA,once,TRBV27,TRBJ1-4,TGTGCCAGCAGTTTTCAAGGGGTGGGTGAAAAACTGTTTTTT,CASSFQGVGEKLFF
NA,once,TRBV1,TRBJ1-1,TGCACCAGCAGCCAAAGGGAGAGGGGGCGCAAGGGGACTGAAGCTTTCTTT,CTSSQRERGRKGTEAFF
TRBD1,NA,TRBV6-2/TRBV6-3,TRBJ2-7,TGTGCCAGCAGTTCCCCCGGGACAGGGGCCTACGAGCAGTACTTC,CASSSPGTGAYEQYF
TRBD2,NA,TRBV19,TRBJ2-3,TGTGCCAGTACGGCGGGAGTCCCTAGCACAGATACGCAGTATTTT,CASTAGVPSTDTQYF
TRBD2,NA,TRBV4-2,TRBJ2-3,TGTGCCAGCAGCCGGGAGAGCGGGGGGGGTGTGGATACGCAGTATTTT,CASSRESGGGVDTQYF
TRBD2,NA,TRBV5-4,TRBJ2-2,TGTGCCACCGGGACTAGCGGGGGTCATACCGGGGAGCTGTTTTTT,CATGTSGGHTGELFF
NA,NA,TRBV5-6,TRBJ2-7,TGTGCCAGCAGCTTGGTATCCGGGTTGGGACACTACGAGCAGTACTTC,CASSLVSGLGHYEQYF
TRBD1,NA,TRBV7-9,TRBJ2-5,TGTGCCAGCAGCCCGGGACAGGGCCCCCAAGAGACCCAGTACTTC,CASSPGQGPQETQYF
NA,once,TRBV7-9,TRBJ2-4,TGTGCCAGCAGCTTAGTTGCAGGCCAAGGGAGGAGAACCAAAAACATTCAGTACTTC,CASSLVAGQGRRTKNIQYF
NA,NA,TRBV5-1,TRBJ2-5,TGCGCCAGCAGCTTGCGGTTCCCGGGGAACCAAGAGACCCAGTACTTC,CASSLRFPGNQETQYF
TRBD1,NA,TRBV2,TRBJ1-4,TGTGCCAGCAGTGCGTCGACAGGGGTTGATGAAAAACTGTTTTTT,CASSASTGVDEKLFF
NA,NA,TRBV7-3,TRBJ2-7,TGTGCCAGCAGCTCTCGAGAACAGGGCGAGCAGTACTTC,CASSSREQGEQYF
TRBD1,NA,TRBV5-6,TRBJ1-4,TGTGCCAGCAGCTCCGGACAGGGTTCTGAAAAACTGTTTTTT,CASSSGQGSEKLFF
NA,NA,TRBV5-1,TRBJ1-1,TGCGCCAGCAGCGCGCCCGTTACAGGGAACACTGAAGCTTTCTTT,CASSAPVTGNTEAFF
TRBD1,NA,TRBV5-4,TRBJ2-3,TGTGCCAGCAGCCCCGGGACAGGAACCCGCACAGATACGCAGTATTTT,CASSPGTGTRTDTQYF
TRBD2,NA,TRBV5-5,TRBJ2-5,TGTGCCAGCAGCGGGGAGACTAGCGGGGGGGCATCAAAGACCCAGTACTTC,CASSGETSGGASKTQYF
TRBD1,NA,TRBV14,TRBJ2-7,TGTGCCAGCAGGAGACAGGGCGGGGAGCAGTACTTC,CASRRQGGEQYF
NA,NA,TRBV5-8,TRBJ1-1,TGTGCCAGCAGCGGAGGAGAGCTACTTGAAGCTTTCTTT,CASSGGELLEAFF
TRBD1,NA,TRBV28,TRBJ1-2,TGTGCCAGCAGCCCTTGGGAACAGGGGGTTTCAAACTATGGCTACACCTTC,CASSPWEQGVSNYGYTF
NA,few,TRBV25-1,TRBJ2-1,TGTGCCAGCAGGTCGAATGAGGTACACAATGAGCAGTTCTTC,CASRSNEVHNEQFF
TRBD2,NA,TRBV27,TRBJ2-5,TGTGCCAGCAGTAGAGGTAGCGGGCCCCAAGAGACCCAGTACTTC,CASSRGSGPQETQYF
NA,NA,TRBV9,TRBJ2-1,TGTGCCAGCAGCGAGCCACCGACTAGAGGTGAGCAGTTCTTC,CASSEPPTRGEQFF
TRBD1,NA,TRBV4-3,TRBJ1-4,TGCGCCAGCAGCCAAACGATGGACAGGGGGACCATAAATGAAAAACTGTTTTTT,CASSQTMDRGTINEKLFF
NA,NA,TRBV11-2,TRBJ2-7,TGTGCCAGCAGCTTAGTGTCCGGCAGGTTCTACGAGCAGTACTTC,CASSLVSGRFYEQYF
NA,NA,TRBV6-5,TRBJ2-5,TGTGCCAGCAGTCCGCCGGGGGTAGCCCAGTACTTC,CASSPPGVAQYF
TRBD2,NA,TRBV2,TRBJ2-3,TGTGCCAGCAGTGACCGCGGGAGTGGGGGTTGGACAGATACGCAGTATTTT,CASSDRGSGGWTDTQYF
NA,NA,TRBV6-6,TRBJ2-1,TGTGCCAGCAGTTACACCAGGGGTGGGGGTGAGCAGTTCTTC,CASSYTRGGGEQFF
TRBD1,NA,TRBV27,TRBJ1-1,TGTGCCAGCAGTTCCCTAGGGGGCTACACTGAAGCTTTCTTT,CASSSLGGYTEAFF
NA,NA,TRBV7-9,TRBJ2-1,TGTGCCAGCAGCTCAGACACCCGAAGGCGGGACCTATACAATGAGCAGTTCTTC,CASSSDTRRRDLYNEQFF
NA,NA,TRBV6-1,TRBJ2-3,TGTGCCAGCAGTGAGTCGGGAGCGGGCACAGATACGCAGTATTTT,CASSESGAGTDTQYF
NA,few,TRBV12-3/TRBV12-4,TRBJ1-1,TGTGCCAGCAGAACCGGGGACACTGAAGCTTTCTTT,CASRTGDTEAFF
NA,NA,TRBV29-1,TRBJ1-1,TGCAGCGCTTTCTCACAGATCATGAACACTGAAGCTTTCTTT,CSAFSQIMNTEAFF
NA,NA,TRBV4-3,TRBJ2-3,TGCGCCAGCAGCCAGGGGCTTGGCACAGATACGCAGTATTTT,CASSQGLGTDTQYF
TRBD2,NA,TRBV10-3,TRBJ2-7,TGTGCCATCAGTGAGGTAATACTAGCGGGAGGTGAGCAGTACTTC,CAISEVILAGGEQYF
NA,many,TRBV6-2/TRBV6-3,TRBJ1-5,TGTGCCAGCAGTTATGACAGCAAGGGTCAGCCCCAGCATTTT,CASSYDSKGQPQHF
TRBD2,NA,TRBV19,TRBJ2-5,TGTGCCAGTAGTATTGGACTAGCGGGATTACAAGAGACCCAGTACTTC,CASSIGLAGLQETQYF
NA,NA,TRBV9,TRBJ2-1,TGTGCCAGCAGCCTCAAGTTGGAGTTGAAGGACAATGAGCAGTTCTTC,CASSLKLELKDNEQFF
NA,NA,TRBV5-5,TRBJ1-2,TGTGCCAGCAGCTCACAGTGGTGGGCTAACTATGGCTACACCTTC,CASSSQWWANYGYTF
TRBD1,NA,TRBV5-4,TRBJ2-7,TGTGCCAGCAGTGCAGGGGGTCTAGACGAGCAGTACTTC,CASSAGGLDEQYF
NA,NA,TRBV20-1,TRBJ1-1,TGCAGTGCTAGTTTCGACCCGCGGCACACTGAAGCTTTCTTT,CSASFDPRHTEAFF
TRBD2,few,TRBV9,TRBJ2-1,TGTGCCAGCAGCGTAGACGGGGGACTAGCGGGGGCTGAGCAGTTCTTC,CASSVDGGLAGAEQFF
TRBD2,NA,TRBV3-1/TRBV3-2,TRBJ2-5,TGTGCCAGCAGCCAAGACCCTAGCGGCCAAGAGACCCAGTACTTC,CASSQDPSGQETQYF
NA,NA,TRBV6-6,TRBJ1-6,TGTGCCAGCAGTTTAACAGGGAGAAATTCACCCCTCCACTTT,CASSLTGRNSPLHF
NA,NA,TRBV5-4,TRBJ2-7,TGTGCCAGCAGCTTGGATTTAGGCGGCTACGAGCAGTACTTC,CASSLDLGGYEQYF
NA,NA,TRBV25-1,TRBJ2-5,TGTGCCAGCAGTGCCTCAGGTTCATCTCAAGAGACCCAGTACTTC,CASSASGSSQETQYF
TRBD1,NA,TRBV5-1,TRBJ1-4,TGCGCCAGCAGCTTGGGGACAGGGGGGCATGAAAAACTGTTTTTT,CASSLGTGGHEKLFF
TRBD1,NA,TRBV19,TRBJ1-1,TGTGCCAGTGTACAGGGGGCCCAGATGAACACTGAAGCTTTCTTT,CASVQGAQMNTEAFF
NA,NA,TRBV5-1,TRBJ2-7,TGCGCCAGCAGCTTAGGGCAGGGCATCCACGAGCAGTACTTC,CASSLGQGIHEQYF
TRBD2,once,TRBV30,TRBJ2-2,TGTGCCTGGAGTAGAGCGGGAGGCACCGGGGAGCTGTTTTTT,CAWSRAGGTGELFF